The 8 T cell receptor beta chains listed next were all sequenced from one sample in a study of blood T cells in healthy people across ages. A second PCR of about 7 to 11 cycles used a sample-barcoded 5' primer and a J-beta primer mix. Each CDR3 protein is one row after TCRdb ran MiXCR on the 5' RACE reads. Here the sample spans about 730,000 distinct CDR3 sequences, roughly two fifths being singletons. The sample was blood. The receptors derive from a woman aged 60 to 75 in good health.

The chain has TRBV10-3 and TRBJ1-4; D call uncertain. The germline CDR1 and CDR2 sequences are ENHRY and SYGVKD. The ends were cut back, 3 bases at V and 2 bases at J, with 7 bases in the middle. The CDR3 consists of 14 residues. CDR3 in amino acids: CAISELGTNEKLFF. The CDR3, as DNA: TGTGCCATCAGTGAACTGGGTACTAATGAAAAACTGTTTTTT.

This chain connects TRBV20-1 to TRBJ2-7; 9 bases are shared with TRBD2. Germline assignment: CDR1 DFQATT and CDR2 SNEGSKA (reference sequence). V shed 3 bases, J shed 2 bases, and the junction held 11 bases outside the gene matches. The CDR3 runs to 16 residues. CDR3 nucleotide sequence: TGCAGTGCTAGTAGACCTAAGCGGGGGGAAGCCTACGAGCAGTACTTC. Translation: CSASRPKRGEAYEQYF.

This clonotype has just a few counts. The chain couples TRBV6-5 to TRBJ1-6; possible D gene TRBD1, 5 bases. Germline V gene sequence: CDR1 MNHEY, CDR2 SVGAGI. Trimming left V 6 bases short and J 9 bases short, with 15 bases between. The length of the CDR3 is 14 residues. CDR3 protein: CASREGSRGSPLHF. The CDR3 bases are TGTGCCAGCAGGGAAGGGAGTAGGGGTTCACCCCTCCACTTT.

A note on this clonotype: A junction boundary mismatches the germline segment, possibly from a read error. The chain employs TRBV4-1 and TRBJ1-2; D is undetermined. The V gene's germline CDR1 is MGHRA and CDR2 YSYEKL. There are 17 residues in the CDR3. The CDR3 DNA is TGCGCCAGTAGCCAAGATCTGCTAAACGATTACATCTATGGCTACACCTTC. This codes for CASSQDLLNDYIYGYTF.

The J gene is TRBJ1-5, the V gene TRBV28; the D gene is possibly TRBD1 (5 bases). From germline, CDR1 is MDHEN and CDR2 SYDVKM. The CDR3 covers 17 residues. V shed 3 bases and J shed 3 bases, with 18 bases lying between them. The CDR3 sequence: CASSFLTTGTDNQPQHF. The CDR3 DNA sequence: TGTGCCAGCAGTTTCTTAACGACGGGGACTGACAATCAGCCCCAGCATTTT.

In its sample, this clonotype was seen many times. DNA for the CDR3: TGCAGCGTTGGGGGTAGCGAGGCAGATACGCAGTATTTT. Amino acid sequence: CSVGGSEADTQYF. V gene TRBV29-1 combines with J gene TRBJ2-3, with a weak D call TRBD2 (5 bases). Trimming removed 4 bases at V and 4 bases at J, with 12 bases between. Germline loops: CDR1 SQVTM, CDR2 ANQGSEA. The CDR3 extends over 13 amino acids.

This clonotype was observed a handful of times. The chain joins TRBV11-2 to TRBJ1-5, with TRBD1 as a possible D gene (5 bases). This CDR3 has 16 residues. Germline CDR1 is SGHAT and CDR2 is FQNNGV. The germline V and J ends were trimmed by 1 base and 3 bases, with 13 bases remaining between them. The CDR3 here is CASSLGAGASNQPQHF. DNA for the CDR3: TGTGCCAGCAGCTTAGGGGCCGGGGCATCCAATCAGCCCCAGCATTTT.

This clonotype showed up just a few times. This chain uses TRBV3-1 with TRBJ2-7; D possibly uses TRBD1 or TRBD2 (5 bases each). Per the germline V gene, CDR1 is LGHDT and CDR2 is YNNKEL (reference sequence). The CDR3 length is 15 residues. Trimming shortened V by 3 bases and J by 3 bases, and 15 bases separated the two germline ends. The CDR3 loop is CASSHPGTGNYEQYF. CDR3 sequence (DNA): TGTGCCAGCAGCCACCCCGGGACGGGAAACTACGAGCAGTACTTC.